The rows below give T cell receptor beta chains drawn from one sample of a study of read filtering for tumor transcriptome and immune sequencing. TCRdb independently ran MiXCR on the reads; one entry per CDR3 protein. The sample contains about 39,000 distinct CDR3 sequences, 14% of which appear only once. The sample was a population of CD138-negative cells sorted from bone marrow. Receptors were obtained from a donor at least 40 years old with multiple myeloma. Both conserved end residues are part of each CDR3. The D gene is left open where the match is weak. Clone size is stated in some rows and not others, as once, few, many or a class when expanded.

>TRBV2|medium-sized|NA|TRBJ2-1
TGTGCCAGCAGTCCCCCCGACATGGATGAGCAGTTCTTC
CASSPPDMDEQFF
>TRBV10-3|many|TRBD2|TRBJ2-2
TGTGCCATCAGTGACGGGACTAGCGCCGGGGAGCTGTTTTTT
CAISDGTSAGELFF
>TRBV10-3|many|NA|TRBJ1-1
TGTGCCATCAGGATGGGGACTGAAGCTTTCTTT
CAIRMGTEAFF
>TRBV29-1|many|NA|TRBJ2-7
TGCAGCGTTGCCCACCCTACAGGGCTTAATAACTACGAGCAGTACTTC
CSVAHPTGLNNYEQYF
>TRBV20-1|many|TRBD2|TRBJ2-7
TGCAGTGCTAAAAGCGGGGGGGCCGGGTACGAGCAGTACTTC
CSAKSGGAGYEQYF
>TRBV18|NA|TRBD1|TRBJ2-1
TGTGCCAGCTCACTGGACAGGCTGGTAAATGAGCAGTTCTTC
CASSLDRLVNEQFF
>TRBV5-1|many|NA|TRBJ2-1
TGCGCCAGCAGCACAAGCCGAGACAGCTACAATGAGCAGTTCTTC
CASSTSRDSYNEQFF
>TRBV9|NA|NA|TRBJ2-2
TGTGCCAGCAGCCGTTTCGGTGAGAACACCGGGGAGCTGTTTTTT
CASSRFGENTGELFF
>TRBV7-2|few|TRBD2|TRBJ2-3
TGTGCCAGCAGCCCGCGACGCGGGGGAACAGATGCGCAGTATTTT
CASSPRRGGTDAQYF
>TRBV6-5|many|TRBD2|TRBJ2-5
TGTGCCAGCAGTTATCTAGCGGGGGGCCAAGAGACCCAGTACTTC
CASSYLAGGQETQYF
>TRBV28|many|NA|TRBJ1-1
TGTGCCAGCAGTTTTCAGGGGATGAACACTGAAGCTTTCTTT
CASSFQGMNTEAFF
>TRBV15|many|NA|TRBJ1-1
TGTGCCACCAGCAGAGATGGGGGTAGGTTGGTCACTGAAGCTTTCTTT
CATSRDGGRLVTEAFF
>TRBV6-2/TRBV6-3|many|NA|TRBJ2-2
TGTGCCAGCACCATGGGGTACACCGGGGAGCTGTTTTTT
CASTMGYTGELFF
>TRBV20-1|medium-sized|TRBD2|TRBJ2-2
TGCAGTGCCCCGAGACTAGCGGGCACCGGGGAGCTGTTTTTT
CSAPRLAGTGELFF
>TRBV28|many|NA|TRBJ1-1
TGTGCCAGCAGCTTCCCCCAAGCGGTGGGCACTGAAGCTTTCTTT
CASSFPQAVGTEAFF
>TRBV5-6|once|TRBD1|TRBJ2-5
TGTGCCAGCTGTCTCTGGGGACAGGGGGCTAAGACCCAGTACTTC
CASCLWGQGAKTQYF
>TRBV10-3|many|NA|TRBJ1-1
TGTGCCATCGGGAGAGGGGGCACTGAAGCTTTCTTT
CAIGRGGTEAFF
>TRBV30|few|NA|TRBJ2-1
TGTGCCTCCGCCCTGTACAATGAGCAGTTCTTC
CASALYNEQFF
>TRBV2|many|TRBD1|TRBJ2-1
TGTGCCAGCAGTGGGGACAGCCCGAATGAGCAGTTCTTC
CASSGDSPNEQFF
>TRBV7-6|few|NA|TRBJ2-1
TGTGCCAGCAGCTTATCCCTTTCTCAGGGGCTGAATGAGCAGTTCTTC
CASSLSLSQGLNEQFF
>TRBV5-1|many|NA|TRBJ2-1
TGCGCCAGCAGCTTGGCCCCGACGGTCCCCGGGTACAATGAGCAGTTCTTC
CASSLAPTVPGYNEQFF
>TRBV7-9|many|NA|TRBJ2-3
TGTGCCAGCAGCTGGTCCCATGAGCCTTATACGCAGTATTTT
CASSWSHEPYTQYF
>TRBV7-2|few|NA|TRBJ2-7
TGTGTCAGCAGCCTGAAACGGGCAAGCCATTACGAGCAGTACTTC
CVSSLKRASHYEQYF
>TRBV5-1|many|NA|TRBJ2-7
TGCGCCAGCAGCTTGACAACAGGGAGTTCCTACGAGCAGTACTTC
CASSLTTGSSYEQYF
>TRBV6-6|many|NA|TRBJ2-6
TGTGCCACCACTAGGGTCTCTGGGGCCAACGTCCTGACTTTC
CATTRVSGANVLTF
>TRBV19|many|NA|TRBJ2-7
TGTGCCAGTAGTGGCCGGGGCCACGAGCAGTACTTC
CASSGRGHEQYF
>TRBV7-2|many|NA|TRBJ2-7
TGTGCCAGCAGCCTGAAACGGACAAGCCATTACGAGCAGTACTTC
CASSLKRTSHYEQYF
>TRBV10-3|NA|NA|TRBJ1-2
TGTGCCACCCTACCGGATAGCAGACCTAACTATGGCTACACCTTC
CATLPDSRPNYGYTF
>TRBV5-1|many|TRBD1|TRBJ1-2
TGCGCCAGCAGCTTTTCCGGGACAGAGTATGGCTACACCTTC
CASSFSGTEYGYTF
>TRBV5-4|many|NA|TRBJ1-1
TGTGCCAGCAGCTTGACAAGGAGCGGTAATGGAATCGAAGCTTTCTTT
CASSLTRSGNGIEAFF
>TRBV2|many|NA|TRBJ2-3
TGTGCCAGCGGCTGGGGGGCGATCACAGATACGCAGTATTTT
CASGWGAITDTQYF
>TRBV2|many|NA|TRBJ1-1
TGTGCCAGCAGTCCCGGGGCGTCTGAAGCTTTCTTT
CASSPGASEAFF
>TRBV5-5|NA|NA|TRBJ2-5
TGTGCCAGCAGCTCGGGCTACGTGGTTGAGACCCAGTACTTC
CASSSGYVVETQYF
>TRBV19|many|NA|TRBJ2-1
TGTGCCAGTAGTCCAGCCGGGTCCTACAATGAGCAGTTCTTC
CASSPAGSYNEQFF
>TRBV29-1|medium-sized|TRBD2|TRBJ2-1
TGCAGCGTTGGGCGGGGGGGAACCTACAATGAGCAGTTCTTC
CSVGRGGTYNEQFF
>TRBV5-8|NA|NA|TRBJ2-1
TGTGCCAGCAGCTTCTCGGGAGCCCAGGGCGATGAGCAGTTATTC
CASSFSGAQGDEQLF
>TRBV7-2|many|NA|TRBJ1-1
TGTGCCAGCAGCTTCCCTTACAGGGAAGCTTTCTTT
CASSFPYREAFF
>TRBV7-9|many|NA|TRBJ1-4
TGTGCCAGCAGCCACGATTATGAAAAACTGTTTTTT
CASSHDYEKLFF
>TRBV4-1|many|NA|TRBJ1-2
TGCGCCAGCAGCCAAGCTGGACAGTACTATGGCTACACCTTC
CASSQAGQYYGYTF
>TRBV20-1|NA|NA|TRBJ1-1
TGCACCACACGAGGGTACCAGGGGGAAGCTTTCTTT
CTTRGYQGEAFF
>TRBV10-2|many|NA|TRBJ2-1
TGCGCCAGCAGAAGAGCCGGGACGGCCCCAACCAATGAGCAGTTCTTC
CASRRAGTAPTNEQFF
>TRBV19|NA|NA|TRBJ2-2
TGTGCCAGTAGCCGACAGAACTCGAACCCCGGGGAGCTGTTTTTT
CASSRQNSNPGELFF